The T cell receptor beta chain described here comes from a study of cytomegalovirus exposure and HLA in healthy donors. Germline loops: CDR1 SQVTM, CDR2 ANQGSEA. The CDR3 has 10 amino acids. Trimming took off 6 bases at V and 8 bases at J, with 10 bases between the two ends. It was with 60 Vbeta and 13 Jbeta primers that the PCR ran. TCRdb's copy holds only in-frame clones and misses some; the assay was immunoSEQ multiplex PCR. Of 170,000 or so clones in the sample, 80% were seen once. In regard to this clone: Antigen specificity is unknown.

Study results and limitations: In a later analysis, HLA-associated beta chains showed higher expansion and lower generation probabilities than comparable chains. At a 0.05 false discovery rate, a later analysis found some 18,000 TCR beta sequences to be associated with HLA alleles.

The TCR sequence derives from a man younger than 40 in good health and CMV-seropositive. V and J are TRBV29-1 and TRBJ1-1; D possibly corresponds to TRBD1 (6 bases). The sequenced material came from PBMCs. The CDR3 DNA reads TGCAGCGTAGGGACATACGAAGCTTTCTTT. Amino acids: CSVGTYEAFF. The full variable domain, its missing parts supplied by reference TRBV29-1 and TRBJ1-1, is SAVISQKPSRDICQRGTSLTIQCQVDSQVTMMFWYRQQPGQSLTLIATANQGSEATYESGFVIDKFPISRPNLTFSTLTVSNMSPEDSSIYLCSVGTYEAFFGQGTRLTVV.